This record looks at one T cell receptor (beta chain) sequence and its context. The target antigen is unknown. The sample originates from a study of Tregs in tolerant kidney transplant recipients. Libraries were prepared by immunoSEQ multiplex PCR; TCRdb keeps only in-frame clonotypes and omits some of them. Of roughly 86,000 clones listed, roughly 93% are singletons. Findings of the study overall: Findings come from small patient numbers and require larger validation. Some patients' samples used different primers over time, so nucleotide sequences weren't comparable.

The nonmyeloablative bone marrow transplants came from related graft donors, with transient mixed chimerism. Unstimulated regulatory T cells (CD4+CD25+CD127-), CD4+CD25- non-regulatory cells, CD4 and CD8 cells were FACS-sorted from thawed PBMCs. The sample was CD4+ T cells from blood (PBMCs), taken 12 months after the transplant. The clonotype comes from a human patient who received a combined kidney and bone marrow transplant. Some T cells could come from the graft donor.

For the CDR3, the DNA is TGTGCCAGCAGATCCCCGGGACTACCCAAATCCACCGGGGAGCTGTTTTTT. Amino acid sequence: CASRSPGLPKSTGELFF. This sequence joins TRBV7-9 and TRBJ2-2; 7 nucleotides agree with TRBD2. V was clipped by 6 bases and J by 4 bases; unmatched bases: 14. The CDR3 loop spans 17 amino acids. Per the germline V gene, CDR1 is SEHNR and CDR2 is FQNEAQ (reference sequence).